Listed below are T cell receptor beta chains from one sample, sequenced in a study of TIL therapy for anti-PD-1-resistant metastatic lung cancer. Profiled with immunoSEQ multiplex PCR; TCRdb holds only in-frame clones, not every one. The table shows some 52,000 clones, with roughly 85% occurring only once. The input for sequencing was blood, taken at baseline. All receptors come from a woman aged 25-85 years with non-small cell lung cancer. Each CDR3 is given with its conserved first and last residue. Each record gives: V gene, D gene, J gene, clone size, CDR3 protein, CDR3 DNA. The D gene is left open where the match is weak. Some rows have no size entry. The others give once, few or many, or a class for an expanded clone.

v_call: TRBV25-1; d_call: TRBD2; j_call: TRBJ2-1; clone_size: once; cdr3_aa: CASRGTSGSYNEQFF; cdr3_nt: TGTGCCAGCAGGGGGACTAGCGGGAGCTACAATGAGCAGTTCTTC
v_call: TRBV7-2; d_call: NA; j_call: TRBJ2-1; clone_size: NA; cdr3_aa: CASRIASLALGNNEQFF; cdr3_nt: TGTGCCAGCAGAATAGCGTCCCTAGCCCTAGGGAACAATGAGCAGTTCTTC
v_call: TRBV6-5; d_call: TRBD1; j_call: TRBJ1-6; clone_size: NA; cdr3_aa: CASSPDRGFSPLHF; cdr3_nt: TGTGCCAGCAGCCCCGACAGGGGATTTTCACCCCTCCACTTT
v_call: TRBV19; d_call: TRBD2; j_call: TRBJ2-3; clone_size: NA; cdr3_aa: CASSIPGGPSDTQYF; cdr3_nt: TGTGCCAGTAGTATCCCGGGAGGGCCGTCAGATACGCAGTATTTT
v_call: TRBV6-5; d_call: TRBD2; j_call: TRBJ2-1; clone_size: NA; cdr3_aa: CATLADSYNEQFF; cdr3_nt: TGTGCCACCCTAGCGGACTCCTACAATGAGCAGTTCTTC
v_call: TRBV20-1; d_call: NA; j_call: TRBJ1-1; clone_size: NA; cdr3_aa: CSIQGNTEAFF; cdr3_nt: TGCAGTATACAGGGGAACACTGAAGCTTTCTTT
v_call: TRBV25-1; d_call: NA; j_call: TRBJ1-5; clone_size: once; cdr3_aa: CASSEFGDINQPQHF; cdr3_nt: TGTGCCAGCAGTGAATTTGGTGACATCAATCAGCCCCAGCATTTT
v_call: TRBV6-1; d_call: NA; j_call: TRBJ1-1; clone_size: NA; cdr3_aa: CASSPDTNTEAFF; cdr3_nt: TGTGCCAGCAGTCCGGACACGAACACTGAAGCTTTCTTT
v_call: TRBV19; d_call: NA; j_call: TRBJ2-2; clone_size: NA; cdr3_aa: CASSPRVSGAHTGELFF; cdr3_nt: TGTGCCAGTAGTCCACGGGTTAGCGGAGCACACACCGGGGAGCTGTTTTTT
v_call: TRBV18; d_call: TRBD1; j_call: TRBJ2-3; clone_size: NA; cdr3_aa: CASSPGTGGSDTQYF; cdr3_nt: TGTGCCAGCTCACCAGGGACAGGGGGCTCAGATACGCAGTATTTT
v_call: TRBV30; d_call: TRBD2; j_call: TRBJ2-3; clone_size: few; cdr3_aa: CAWRMERGRDTQYF; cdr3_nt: TGTGCCTGGAGAATGGAGCGGGGGAGAGATACGCAGTATTTT
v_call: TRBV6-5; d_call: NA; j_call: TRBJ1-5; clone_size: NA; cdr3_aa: CASSLAAHSNQPQHF; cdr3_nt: TGTGCCAGCAGTTTGGCAGCCCATAGCAATCAGCCCCAGCATTTT
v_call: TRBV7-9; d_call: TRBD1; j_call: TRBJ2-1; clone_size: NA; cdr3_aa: CASSLKGTGVNEQFF; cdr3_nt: TGTGCCAGCAGCTTAAAGGGGACAGGGGTCAATGAGCAGTTCTTC
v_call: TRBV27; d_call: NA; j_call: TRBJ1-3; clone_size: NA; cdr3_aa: CASSRGGTETGNTIYF; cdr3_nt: TGTGCCAGCAGTCGGGGGGGTACAGAGACTGGAAACACCATATATTTT
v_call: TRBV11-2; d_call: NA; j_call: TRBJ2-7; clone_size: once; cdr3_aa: CASSSWDRRYEQYF; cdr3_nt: TGTGCCAGCAGCTCCTGGGACCGCCGGTACGAGCAGTACTTC
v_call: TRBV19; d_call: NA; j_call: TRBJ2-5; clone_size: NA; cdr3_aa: CASSQKETQYF; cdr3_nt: TGTGCCAGTAGCCAAAAGGAGACCCAGTACTTC
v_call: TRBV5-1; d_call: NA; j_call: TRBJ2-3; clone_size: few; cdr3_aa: CASSPGVLGTDTQYF; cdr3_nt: TGCGCCAGCAGCCCAGGTGTTCTAGGCACAGATACGCAGTATTTT
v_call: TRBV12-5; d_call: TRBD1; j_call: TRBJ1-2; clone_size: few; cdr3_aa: CASGPGQGPYGYTF; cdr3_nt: TGTGCTAGTGGACCGGGACAGGGACCCTATGGCTACACCTTC
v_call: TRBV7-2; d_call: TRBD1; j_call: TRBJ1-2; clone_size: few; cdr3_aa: CASSSTGIDGYTF; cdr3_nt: TGTGCCAGCAGTTCGACAGGGATAGATGGCTACACCTTC
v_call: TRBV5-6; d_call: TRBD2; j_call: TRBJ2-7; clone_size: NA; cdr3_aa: CASSGGVAEQYF; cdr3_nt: TGTGCCAGCAGCGGGGGGGTGGCCGAGCAGTACTTC
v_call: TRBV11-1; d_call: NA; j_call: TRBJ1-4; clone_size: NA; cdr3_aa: CASSYEAGAREKLFF; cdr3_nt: TGTGCCAGCAGCTACGAGGCGGGGGCGAGAGAAAAACTGTTTTTT
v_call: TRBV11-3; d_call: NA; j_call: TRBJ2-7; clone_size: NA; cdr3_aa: CASSFTGSYEQYF; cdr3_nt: TGTGCCAGCAGCTTTACCGGGAGCTACGAGCAGTACTTC
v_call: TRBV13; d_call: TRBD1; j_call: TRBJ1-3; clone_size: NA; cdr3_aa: CASSTDRASGNTIYF; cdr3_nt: TGTGCCAGCAGCACGGACAGGGCCTCTGGAAACACCATATATTTT
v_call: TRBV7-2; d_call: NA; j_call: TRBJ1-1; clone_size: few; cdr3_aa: CASSFNSEAFF; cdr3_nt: TGTGCCAGCAGCTTTAACAGTGAAGCTTTCTTT
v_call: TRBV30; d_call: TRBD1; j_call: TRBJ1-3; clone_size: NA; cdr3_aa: CAWSHRGEGSGNTIYF; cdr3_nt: TGTGCCTGGAGTCACAGGGGAGAAGGCTCTGGAAACACCATATATTTT
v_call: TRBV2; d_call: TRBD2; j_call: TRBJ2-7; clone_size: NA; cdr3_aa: CASSTGTSGHEQYF; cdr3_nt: TGTGCCAGCAGCACCGGGACTAGCGGACACGAGCAGTACTTC
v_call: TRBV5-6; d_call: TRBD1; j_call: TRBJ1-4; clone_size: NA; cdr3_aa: CASSASLLGQGGEKLFF; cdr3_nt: TGTGCCAGCAGCGCGAGCCTTTTGGGACAGGGAGGCGAAAAACTGTTTTTT
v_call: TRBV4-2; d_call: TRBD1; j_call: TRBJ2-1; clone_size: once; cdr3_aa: CASSQGMATGGQRQFF; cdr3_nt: TGTGCCAGCAGCCAAGGTATGGCGACAGGGGGGCAGAGGCAGTTCTTC